These 17 T cell receptor beta chains share one sample of origin, sequenced in a study of a mutant IDH1 vaccine in newly diagnosed glioma. These receptors lack a known antigen. The time point is: week 35, safety follow-up. One vaccine dose held 300 ug of mutant IDH1 20-mer peptide and came with topical imiquimod. Sequenced by immunoSEQ multiplex PCR; TCRdb stores in-frame clones only, minus some. The repertoire holds about 68,000 clones, with 84% as singletons. The specimen was PBMCs, collected from a glioma patient whose treatment included an IDH1 peptide vaccine. The source is a man younger than 35 with glioma.

The chain combines TRBV19 with TRBJ1-1, with D possibly being TRBD1 (5 bases). Germline values: CDR1 LNHDA, CDR2 SQIVND (reference sequence). Trimming cost V 5 bases and J 0 bases, with 7 bases left between them. This CDR3 is 13 amino acids long. The CDR3 coding sequence is TGTGCCAGTAGTGGCAGGGTGAACACTGAAGCTTTCTTT. It specifies CASSGRVNTEAFF.

The rearrangement joins TRBV5-4 to TRBJ1-4; D is ambiguous. Trimming cost V 0 bases and J 7 bases, with 10 bases left between them. Germline V gives CDR1 SGHNT, CDR2 YYREEE (reference sequence). CDR3 size: 14 residues. CDR3 in DNA: TGTGCCAGCAGCTTGGACAGCTGGAGTGAAAAACTGTTTTTT. It yields the protein CASSLDSWSEKLFF.

The V and J genes are TRBV7-6 and TRBJ2-7; possibly TRBD1 for D (7 bases). Germline lookup yields CDR1 SGHVS and CDR2 FNYEAQ. CDR3 size: 19 residues. The V end was cut by 5 bases, the J end by 5 bases, with 31 bases between. Written as DNA, the CDR3 is TGTGCCAGCAGCCGCGATGCCTCCCGACAGGGAGGATTGTACCACGAGCAGTACTTC. This gives the protein CASSRDASRQGGLYHEQYF.

This chain uses TRBV4-2 with TRBJ2-2, with 7 nucleotides matching TRBD2. The J segment lost 6 bases and the V segment lost 1 base, leaving 11 bases of the junction unmatched. The CDR3 spans 17 residues. Germline CDR1 LGHNA, CDR2 YNFKEQ. As DNA, the CDR3 is TGTGCCAGCAGCCAAGCCGGAGGCGCGGGAGTGGCCGGGGAGCTGTTTTTT. It translates to CASSQAGGAGVAGELFF.

This clone was seen a few times. The gene calls are TRBV7-3 and TRBJ2-6; tentatively, D is TRBD1 (5 bases). The V end lost 5 bases, the J end lost 4 bases, and 12 bases lay between the germline ends. CDR1 and CDR2 (germline): SGHTA, FQGTGA. The CDR3 is 15 amino acids. CDR3 nucleotide sequence: TGTGCCAGCAGCCCCACAGGATCGGGGGCCAACGTCCTGACTTTC. It yields the protein CASSPTGSGANVLTF.

The chain carries TRBV18 and TRBJ2-1; 12 bases match TRBD2. V was pared by 6 bases and J by 8 bases, with 8 bases of the junction left unmatched. The V gene's germline CDR1 is KGHSH and CDR2 LQKENI. The CDR3 loop spans 15 amino acids. CDR3 coding DNA: TGTGCCAGCTCTCAGACTAGCGGGAGACAGGATGAGCAGTTCTTC. Translation: CASSQTSGRQDEQFF.

The chain employs TRBV27 and TRBJ2-1, with 8 bases aligning to TRBD1. This CDR3 contains 16 residues. The germline V gene has CDR1 MNHEY and CDR2 SMNVEV (reference sequence). Trimming cost V 4 bases and J 5 bases; bases outside gene matches: 10. CDR3 loop: CASSSRTGSVHNEQFF. The CDR3 DNA reads as TGTGCCAGCAGTTCCCGGACAGGGAGCGTCCACAATGAGCAGTTCTTC.

This clone came up once. V and J are TRBV30 and TRBJ1-2; tentative D call: TRBD1 (6 bases). CDR3 size: 13 residues. V lost 6 bases, J lost 4 bases, and 15 bases lay in between. Germline V lookup: CDR1 GTSNPN, CDR2 SVGIG (reference sequence). The CDR3 spells CACPSWGLYGYTF. DNA of the CDR3: TGTGCCTGCCCCAGTTGGGGGCTCTATGGCTACACCTTC. The full variable domain, completed using reference TRBV30 and TRBJ1-2, is SQTIHQWPATLVQPVGSPLSLECTVEGTSNPNLYWYRQAAGRGLQLLFYSVGIGQISSEVPQNLSASRPQDRQFILSSKKLLLSDSGFYLCACPSWGLYGYTFGSGTRLTVV.

The chain joins TRBV9 to TRBJ2-7; no reliable D call. The length of the CDR3 is 11 residues. Trimming left V 4 bases short and J 5 bases short, with 7 bases between. Per germline, CDR1 SGDLS and CDR2 YYNGEE. In DNA form, the CDR3 reads TGTGCCAGCAGCAGGGAAAACGAGCAGTACTTC. Encoded protein: CASSRENEQYF.

This rearrangement joins TRBV19 to TRBJ1-1; D is unresolved. Trimming took off 9 bases at V and 6 bases at J, with 8 bases between the two ends. Germline V gene sequence: CDR1 LNHDA, CDR2 SQIVND (reference sequence). The CDR3 sequence is 10 residues long. DNA of the CDR3: TGTGCCAGCTGGGGATCTGAAGCTTTCTTT. Translation: CASWGSEAFF. The full variable domain, completed using reference TRBV19 and TRBJ1-1, is DGGITQSPKYLFRKEGQNVTLSCEQNLNHDAMYWYRQDPGQGLRLIYYSQIVNDFQKGDIAEGYSVSREKKESFPLTVTSAQKNPTAFYLCASWGSEAFFGQGTRLTVV.

The J gene is TRBJ2-2, the V gene TRBV6-1, with TRBD1 matching over 9 bases. Germline CDR1 and CDR2: MNHNS and SASEGT. This CDR3 has 16 amino acids. Losses at the gene ends were 4 bases for V and 4 bases for J; bases not matched to a gene: 7. CDR3 DNA sequence: TGTGCCAGCAGTGGACGGGGACAGGGCCGCACCGGGGAGCTGTTTTTT. Translating it yields CASSGRGQGRTGELFF.

The V gene is TRBV5-3, the J gene TRBJ2-1, with 13 bases aligning to TRBD2. TRBV5-3 is treated as an ORF (open reading frame) with a function not yet certain. Trimming took 0 bases from V and 5 from J; bases not matched to a gene: 11. The CDR3 contains 19 residues. Here the CDR3 reads CARSLGPFGTSGTHNEQFF. The CDR3, as DNA: TGTGCCAGAAGCTTGGGTCCCTTTGGGACTAGCGGGACCCACAATGAGCAGTTCTTC.

V gene TRBV25-1 combines with J gene TRBJ1-4; the D gene is possibly TRBD1 (5 bases). From germline, CDR1 is MGHDK and CDR2 SYGVNS. The CDR3 totals 15 residues. V lost 3 bases to trimming and J lost 7 bases, with 15 bases between them. This CDR3 is CASSEGREEGEKLFF. The CDR3 region has the DNA TGTGCCAGCAGTGAGGGCAGGGAGGAAGGTGAAAAACTGTTTTTT.

The rearrangement uses TRBV30 and TRBJ1-5; TRBD1 might be the D (6 bases). The V and J ends lost 3 bases and 7 bases respectively, with 13 bases between them. Germline CDR1 GTSNPN, CDR2 SVGIG (reference sequence). CDR3 length: 13 residues. For the CDR3, the DNA is TGTGCCTGGAGCCCACAGGGCGAACAGCCCCAGCATTTT. Translating gives CAWSPQGEQPQHF.

This clone was recorded a few times. The chain joins TRBV9 to TRBJ2-7; D not resolved. The germline CDR1 and CDR2 sequences are SGDLS and YYNGEE. The CDR3 length is 15 residues. The V gene lost 1 base and the J gene lost 2 bases, with 13 bases spanning the gap. The CDR3 loop reads CASSVLPDVPYEQYF. The CDR3 DNA is TGTGCCAGCAGCGTACTCCCCGACGTACCCTACGAGCAGTACTTC.

The chain is built from TRBV13 and TRBJ2-1; 7 bases map to TRBD1. After removal of 0 bases from V and 5 bases from J, the junction contained 4 bases not matched to a gene. The CDR3 covers 15 residues. CDR1 is PRHDT and CDR2 is FYEKMQ in the germline V gene (reference sequence). This chain's CDR3 is CASSLGTGIDNEQFF. The CDR3, as DNA: TGTGCCAGCAGCTTAGGGACAGGGATTGACAATGAGCAGTTCTTC.

This clone showed up just once. The chain combines TRBV27 with TRBJ1-1; D may be TRBD1 (5 bases). Germline lookup yields CDR1 MNHEY and CDR2 SMNVEV (reference sequence). The ends were cut back, 6 bases at V and 8 bases at J, with 19 bases in the middle. The CDR3 is 14 amino acids. Written as DNA, the CDR3 is TGTGCCAGCAGGAACACAGGACTTGGGGGGGAAGCTTTCTTT. Protein product: CASRNTGLGGEAFF.